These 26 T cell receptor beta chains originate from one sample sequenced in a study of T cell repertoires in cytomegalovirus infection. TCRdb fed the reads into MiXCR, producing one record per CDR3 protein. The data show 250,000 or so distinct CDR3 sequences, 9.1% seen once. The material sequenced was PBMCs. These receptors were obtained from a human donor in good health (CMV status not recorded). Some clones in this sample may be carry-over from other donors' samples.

CDR3 DNA sequence: TGCGCCAGCAGCCGAGGGGGGGAGGGCACCGGGGAGCTGTTTTTT. Its translation is CASSRGGEGTGELFF. The V and J genes are TRBV4-3 and TRBJ2-2; D possibly corresponds to TRBD2 (7 bases). The CDR3 totals 15 residues. The germline V and J ends were trimmed by 4 bases and 4 bases, with 13 bases remaining between them. Germline loops: CDR1 LGHNA, CDR2 YSLEER.

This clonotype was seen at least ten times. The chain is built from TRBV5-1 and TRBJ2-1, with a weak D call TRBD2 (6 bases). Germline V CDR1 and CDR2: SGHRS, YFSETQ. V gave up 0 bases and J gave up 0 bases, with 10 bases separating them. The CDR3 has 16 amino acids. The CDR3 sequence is CASSLDAGSSYNEQFF. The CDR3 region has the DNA TGCGCCAGCAGCTTGGACGCGGGGAGCTCCTACAATGAGCAGTTCTTC.

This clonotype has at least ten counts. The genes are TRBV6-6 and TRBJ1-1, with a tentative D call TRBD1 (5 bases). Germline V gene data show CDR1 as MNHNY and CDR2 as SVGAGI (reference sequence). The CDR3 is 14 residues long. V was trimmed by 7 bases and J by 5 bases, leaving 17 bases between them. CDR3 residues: CASKKRDSQTEAFF. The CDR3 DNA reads TGTGCCAGCAAGAAAAGGGACTCCCAGACTGAAGCTTTCTTT.

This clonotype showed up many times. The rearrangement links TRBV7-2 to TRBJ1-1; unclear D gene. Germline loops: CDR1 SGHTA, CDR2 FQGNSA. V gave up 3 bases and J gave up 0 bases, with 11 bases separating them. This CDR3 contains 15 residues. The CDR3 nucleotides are TGTGCCAGCAGCTTGGGCAGAGTGTTGAACACTGAAGCTTTCTTT. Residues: CASSLGRVLNTEAFF.

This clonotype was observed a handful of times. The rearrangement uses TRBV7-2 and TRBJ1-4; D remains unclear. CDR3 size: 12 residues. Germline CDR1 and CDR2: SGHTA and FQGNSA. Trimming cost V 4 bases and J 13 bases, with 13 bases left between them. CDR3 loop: CASSSDGLRLFF. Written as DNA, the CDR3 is TGTGCCAGCAGCTCTGACGGACTAAGACTGTTTTTT.

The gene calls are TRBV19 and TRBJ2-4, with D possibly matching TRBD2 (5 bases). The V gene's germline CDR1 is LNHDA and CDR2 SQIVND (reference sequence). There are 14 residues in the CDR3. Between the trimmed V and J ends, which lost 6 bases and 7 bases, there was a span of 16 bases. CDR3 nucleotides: TGTGCCAGTAGGGACTCGGCTGTGACGAACATTCAGTACTTC. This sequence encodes CASRDSAVTNIQYF.

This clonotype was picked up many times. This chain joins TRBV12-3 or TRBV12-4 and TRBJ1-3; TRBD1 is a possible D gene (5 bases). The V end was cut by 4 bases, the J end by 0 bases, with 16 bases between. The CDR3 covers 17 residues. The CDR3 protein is CASSSTAGAYSGNTIYF. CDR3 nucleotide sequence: TGTGCCAGCAGTTCCACGGCCGGGGCCTACTCTGGAAACACCATATATTTT.

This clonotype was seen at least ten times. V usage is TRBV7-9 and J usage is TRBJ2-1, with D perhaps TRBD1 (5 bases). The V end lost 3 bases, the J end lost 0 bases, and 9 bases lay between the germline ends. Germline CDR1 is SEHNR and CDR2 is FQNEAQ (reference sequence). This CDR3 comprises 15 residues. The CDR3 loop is CASSFSDSSYNEQFF. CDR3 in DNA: TGTGCCAGCAGCTTCTCTGACAGCTCCTACAATGAGCAGTTCTTC.

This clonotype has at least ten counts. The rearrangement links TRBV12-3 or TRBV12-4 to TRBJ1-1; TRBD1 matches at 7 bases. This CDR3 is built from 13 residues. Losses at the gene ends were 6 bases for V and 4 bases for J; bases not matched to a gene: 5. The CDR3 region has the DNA TGTGCCAGCAGCGCACAGGGGTTCACTGAAGCTTTCTTT. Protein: CASSAQGFTEAFF.

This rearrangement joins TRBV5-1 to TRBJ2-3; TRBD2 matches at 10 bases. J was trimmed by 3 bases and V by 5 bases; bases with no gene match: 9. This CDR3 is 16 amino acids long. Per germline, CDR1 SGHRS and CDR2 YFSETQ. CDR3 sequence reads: CASRGGSGGFTDTQYF. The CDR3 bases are TGCGCCAGCAGAGGTGGTAGCGGGGGGTTTACAGATACGCAGTATTTT.

This CDR3 reads CSASWGSGPYNEQFF. The CDR3 nucleotides are TGCAGTGCTAGTTGGGGAAGCGGCCCCTACAATGAGCAGTTCTTC. The chain employs TRBV20-1 and TRBJ2-1; TRBD2 might be the D (5 bases). V lost 3 bases to trimming and J lost 2 bases, with 14 bases between them. The germline V gene encodes CDR1 DFQATT and CDR2 SNEGSKA (reference sequence). The CDR3 has 15 amino acids.

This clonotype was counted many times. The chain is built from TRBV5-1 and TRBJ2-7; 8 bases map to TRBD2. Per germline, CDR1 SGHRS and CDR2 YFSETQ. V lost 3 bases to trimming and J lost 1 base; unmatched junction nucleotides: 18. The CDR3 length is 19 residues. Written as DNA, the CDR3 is TGCGCCAGCAGCTCCCCCCGAGGCACGCGGGGGGCCGCATCCTACGAGCAGTACTTC. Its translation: CASSSPRGTRGAASYEQYF.

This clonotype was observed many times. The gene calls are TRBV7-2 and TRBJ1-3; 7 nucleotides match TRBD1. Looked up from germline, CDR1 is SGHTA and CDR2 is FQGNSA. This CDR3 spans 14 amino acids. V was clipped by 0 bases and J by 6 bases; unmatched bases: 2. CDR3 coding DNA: TGTGCCAGCAGCTTAGCAAGGGGGCAAAACACCATATATTTT. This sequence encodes CASSLARGQNTIYF.

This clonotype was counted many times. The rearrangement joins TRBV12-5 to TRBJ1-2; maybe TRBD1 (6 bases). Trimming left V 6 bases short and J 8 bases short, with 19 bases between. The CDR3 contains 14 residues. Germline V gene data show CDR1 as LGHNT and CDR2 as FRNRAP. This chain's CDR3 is CASGPSGTHVGYTF. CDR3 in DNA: TGTGCTAGTGGGCCCTCCGGGACACATGTGGGCTACACCTTC.

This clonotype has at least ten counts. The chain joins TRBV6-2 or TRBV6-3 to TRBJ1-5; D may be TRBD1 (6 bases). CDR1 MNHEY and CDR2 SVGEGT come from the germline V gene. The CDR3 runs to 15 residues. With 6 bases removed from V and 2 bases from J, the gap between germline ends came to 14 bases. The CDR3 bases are TGTGCCAGCAGGAACGGGGGGCGCGGCAATCAGCCCCAGCATTTT. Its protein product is CASRNGGRGNQPQHF.

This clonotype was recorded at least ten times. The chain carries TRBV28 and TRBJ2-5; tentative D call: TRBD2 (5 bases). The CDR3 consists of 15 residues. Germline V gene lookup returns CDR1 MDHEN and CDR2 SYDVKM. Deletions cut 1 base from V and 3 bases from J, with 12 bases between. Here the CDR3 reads CASSLSGPGKETQYF. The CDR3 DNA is TGTGCCAGCAGTTTATCGGGCCCGGGGAAAGAGACCCAGTACTTC.

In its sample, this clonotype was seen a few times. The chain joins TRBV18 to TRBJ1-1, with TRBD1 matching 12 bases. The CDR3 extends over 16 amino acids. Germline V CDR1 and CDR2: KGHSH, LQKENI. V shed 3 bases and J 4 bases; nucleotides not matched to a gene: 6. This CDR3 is CASSPRDRGRSTEAFF. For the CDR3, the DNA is TGTGCCAGCTCACCCCGGGACAGGGGGCGAAGCACTGAAGCTTTCTTT.

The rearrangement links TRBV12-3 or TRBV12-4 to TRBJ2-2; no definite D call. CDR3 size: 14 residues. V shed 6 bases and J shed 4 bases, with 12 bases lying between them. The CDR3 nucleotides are TGTGCCAGCAGGGGTCCGGCCGGCACCGGGGAGCTGTTTTTT. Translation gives CASRGPAGTGELFF.

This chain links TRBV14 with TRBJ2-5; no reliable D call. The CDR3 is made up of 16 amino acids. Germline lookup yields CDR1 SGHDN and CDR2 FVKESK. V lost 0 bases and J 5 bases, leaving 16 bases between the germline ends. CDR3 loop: CASSQEALPLGETQYF. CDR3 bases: TGTGCCAGCAGCCAAGAGGCACTCCCGTTGGGGGAGACCCAGTACTTC.

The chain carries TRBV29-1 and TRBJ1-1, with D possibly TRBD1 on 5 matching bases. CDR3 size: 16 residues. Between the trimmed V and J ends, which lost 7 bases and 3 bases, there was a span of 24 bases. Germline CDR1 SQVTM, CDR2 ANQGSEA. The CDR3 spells CSAGSPPGTRHTEAFF. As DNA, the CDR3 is TGCAGCGCCGGATCGCCCCCCGGGACCCGTCACACTGAAGCTTTCTTT.

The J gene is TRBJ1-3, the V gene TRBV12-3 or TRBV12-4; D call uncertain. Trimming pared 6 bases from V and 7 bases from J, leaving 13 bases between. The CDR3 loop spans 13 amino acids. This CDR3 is CASSKFIGNTIYF. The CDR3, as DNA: TGTGCCAGCAGCAAATTCATCGGGAACACCATATATTTT.

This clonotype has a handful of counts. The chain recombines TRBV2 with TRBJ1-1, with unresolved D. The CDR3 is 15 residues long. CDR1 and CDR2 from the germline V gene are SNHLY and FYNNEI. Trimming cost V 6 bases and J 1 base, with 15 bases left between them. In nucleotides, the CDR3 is TGTGCCAGCAGCCTACAGCGGGCTGCGAACACTGAAGCTTTCTTT. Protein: CASSLQRAANTEAFF.

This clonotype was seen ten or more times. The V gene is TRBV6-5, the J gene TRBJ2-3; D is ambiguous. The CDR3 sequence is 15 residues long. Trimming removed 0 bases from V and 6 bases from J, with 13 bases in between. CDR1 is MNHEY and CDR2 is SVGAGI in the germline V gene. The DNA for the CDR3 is TGTGCCAGCAGTTACTCCCTGGCCGGACCTGATACGCAGTATTTT. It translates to CASSYSLAGPDTQYF.

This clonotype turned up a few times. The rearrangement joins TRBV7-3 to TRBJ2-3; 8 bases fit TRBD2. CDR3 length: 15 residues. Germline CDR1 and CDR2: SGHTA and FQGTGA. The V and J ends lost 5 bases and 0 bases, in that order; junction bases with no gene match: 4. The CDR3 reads CASSKSGGSTDTQYF. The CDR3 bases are TGTGCCAGCAGCAAAAGCGGGGGTAGCACAGATACGCAGTATTTT.

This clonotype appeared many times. This chain's CDR3 is CATGQGGYGYTF. The CDR3 nucleotides are TGTGCCACTGGACAGGGAGGCTATGGCTACACCTTC. The rearrangement joins TRBV28 to TRBJ1-2, with 8 bases that match TRBD1. Trimming took 10 bases from V and 4 from J; bases not matched to a gene: 5. Germline loops: CDR1 MDHEN, CDR2 SYDVKM. CDR3 length equals 12 residues.

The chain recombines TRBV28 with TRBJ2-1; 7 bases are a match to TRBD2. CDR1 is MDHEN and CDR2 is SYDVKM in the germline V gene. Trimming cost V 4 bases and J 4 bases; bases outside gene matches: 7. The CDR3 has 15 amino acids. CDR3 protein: CASSYGGVPYNEQFF. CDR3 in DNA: TGTGCCAGCAGTTATGGGGGGGTCCCATACAATGAGCAGTTCTTC.